One T cell receptor (beta chain) is described in this entry. Germline CDR1 is SGHDN and CDR2 is FVKESK. V was pared by 3 bases and J by 5 bases, with 13 bases between. The CDR3 has 15 residues. Random hexamers primed reverse transcription of about 0.5 to 1 ug RNA. Each CDR3 protein is one row after TCRdb ran MiXCR on the immunoSEQ multiplex PCR reads. The sample carries over 100,000 distinct CDR3 sequences, about 95% recorded once. The source of the sample is a study of CD8 T cells in Susac syndrome. The sample comprised CD4+ T cells from PBMCs. This TCR was sampled from a human donor in good health. The rearrangement joins TRBV14 to TRBJ2-2; D ambiguous. CDR3 DNA sequence: TGTGCCAGCAGCCAGGCCTTATGGGGAACCGGGGAGCTGTTTTTT. It codes for CASSQALWGTGELFF. The full variable domain, its missing parts supplied by reference TRBV14 and TRBJ2-2, is EAGVTQFPSHSVIEKGQTVTLRCDPISGHDNLYWYRRVMGKEIKFLLHFVKESKQDESGMPNNRFLAERTGGTYSTLKVQPAELEDSGVYFCASSQALWGTGELFFGEGSRLTVL.